This T cell receptor (beta chain) was documented in a study of blood T cells in healthy people across ages. This clonotype showed up just a few times. The antigen remains unidentified. A second PCR, run for roughly 7 to 11 cycles, used a sample-barcoded 5' primer plus a J-beta primer mix. TCRdb used MiXCR to reprocess the 5' RACE reads, holding one entry per CDR3 protein. The table includes some 1,000,000 distinct CDR3 sequences, about 23% detected once. Extraction yielded at least 5 micrograms of total RNA per sample. Study-wide findings and caveats: Versus aged donors, long-lived donors had higher diversity and more naive CD4+ cells.

This same sample was also taken into another study, of T cells of mothers and their children. Turning to that study: All RNA that had been extracted was used for cDNA synthesis at roughly 1.6 ug per 15 ul. Every mother supplied over 9.5 million TCR beta CDR3 reads and every child 2.5 million to 3.5 million.

This sequence originates from a girl aged 2 to 10 in good health. Sequencing was carried out using blood.

CDR3 DNA sequence: TGTGCCAGCAGCTCCCTAGCGGGGGCGATCGAGCAGTACTTC. It codes for CASSSLAGAIEQYF. The rearrangement joins TRBV7-2 to TRBJ2-7; 10 nucleotides line up with TRBD2. Germline V gene sequence: CDR1 SGHTA, CDR2 FQGNSA. This CDR3 spans 14 amino acids. V was pared by 4 bases and J by 6 bases, with 6 bases of the junction left unmatched.